The rows below give T cell receptor beta chains drawn from one sample of a study of blood T cell repertoires in COVID-19. Sequencing was performed with immunoSEQ multiplex PCR; in TCRdb, only in-frame clones are kept and a portion is missing. Among 100,000 to 150,000 clones listed, nearly 90% were seen once. Source material: peripheral blood. The receptors stem from an elderly woman with acute or convalescent COVID-19. CDR3s include the opening cysteine and the closing phenylalanine or tryptophan.

V gene: TRBV28; CDR3 length: 15; J gene: TRBJ1-4; CDR3 protein: CASSGAEGGLRKLFF
V gene: TRBV2; CDR3 length: 13; J gene: TRBJ2-3; CDR3 protein: CASLTSLTDTQYF
V gene: TRBV27; CDR3 length: 13; J gene: TRBJ2-5; CDR3 protein: CASSRGQGETQYF
V gene: TRBV5-4; CDR3 length: 15; J gene: TRBJ1-1; CDR3 protein: CASSLPTGTGGEAFF
V gene: TRBV12-3/TRBV12-4; CDR3 length: 13; J gene: TRBJ2-5; CDR3 protein: CASSSPSQETQYF
V gene: TRBV2; CDR3 length: 15; J gene: TRBJ2-5; CDR3 protein: CASSEQRGGPETQYF
V gene: TRBV7-2; CDR3 length: 16; J gene: TRBJ2-5; CDR3 protein: CASSLANRGLKETQYF
V gene: TRBV5-1; CDR3 length: 13; J gene: TRBJ2-7; CDR3 protein: CASSLGADYEQYF
V gene: TRBV11-2; CDR3 length: 16; J gene: TRBJ1-1; CDR3 protein: CASSLGGTGGFTEAFF
V gene: TRBV5-1; CDR3 length: 15; J gene: TRBJ2-1; CDR3 protein: CASSPRQGSYNEQFF
V gene: TRBV2; CDR3 length: 14; J gene: TRBJ1-1; CDR3 protein: CASSGHEGRPEAFF
V gene: TRBV28; CDR3 length: 16; J gene: TRBJ1-3; CDR3 protein: CASSLSGPRYKETIYF
V gene: TRBV18; CDR3 length: 18; J gene: TRBJ2-1; CDR3 protein: CASSPRTGAISSYNEQFF
V gene: TRBV6-5; CDR3 length: 13; J gene: TRBJ1-1; CDR3 protein: CASTPRERTEAFF
V gene: TRBV10-1; CDR3 length: 12; J gene: TRBJ2-7; CDR3 protein: CASLPGVGEQYF